The 29 T cell receptor beta chains below were found in one sample sequenced in a study of early stage breast cancer tumors. Clones were sequenced by immunoSEQ multiplex PCR, and TCRdb holds only the in-frame ones, with some missing. The sample shows approximately 54,000 clones, roughly 78% of them seen only once. Material: blood. Every receptor here comes from a person between 35 and 49 years old with breast cancer.

The rearrangement links TRBV7-6 to TRBJ2-3; D uncertain. Germline CDR1 reads SGHVS; CDR2 reads FNYEAQ. Trimming took 2 bases from V and 2 from J, leaving 11 bases between them. The CDR3 has 15 residues. In DNA, the CDR3 is TGTGCCAGCAGCTTACAGGCAGTGCACACAGATACGCAGTATTTT. Translating gives CASSLQAVHTDTQYF.

This chain uses TRBV7-2 with TRBJ2-2; D uncertain. The CDR3 has 13 amino acids. With 4 bases removed from V and 4 bases from J, the gap between germline ends came to 7 bases. Germline lookup yields CDR1 SGHTA and CDR2 FQGNSA. In DNA, the CDR3 is TGTGCCAGCAGCTCCTACAGCACCGGGGAGCTGTTTTTT. Translation gives CASSSYSTGELFF.

The V gene is TRBV7-9, the J gene TRBJ2-5; D is possibly TRBD2 (6 bases). The CDR3 totals 16 residues. Germline CDR1 reads SEHNR; CDR2 reads FQNEAQ (reference sequence). V was clipped by 3 bases and J by 4 bases, with 18 bases between them. CDR3 nucleotide sequence: TGTGCCAGCAGCTTTGGAGCTGGGGGGAGAGGAGAGACCCAGTACTTC. As protein: CASSFGAGGRGETQYF.

This rearrangement joins TRBV30 to TRBJ2-1; D is ambiguous. Deletions cut 2 bases from V and 7 bases from J, with 9 bases between. From germline, CDR1 is GTSNPN and CDR2 SVGIG (reference sequence). CDR3 length: 12 residues. In nucleotides, the CDR3 is TGTGCCTGGAGTCAGGCTTCTAATGAGCAGTTCTTC. It encodes CAWSQASNEQFF.

This rearrangement joins TRBV5-1 to TRBJ2-7; TRBD1 agrees at 9 bases. This CDR3 contains 17 residues. Germline V lookup: CDR1 SGHRS, CDR2 YFSETQ. After removal of 4 bases from V and 6 bases from J, the junction contained 17 bases not matched to a gene. The CDR3 region has the DNA TGCGCCAGCAGCCCCATGTACAGGGGGCAGGGGGGGGTCGAGCAGTACTTC. The encoded protein is CASSPMYRGQGGVEQYF.

V is TRBV30 and J is TRBJ2-7, with 7 bases fitting TRBD1. The CDR3 has 14 amino acids. V dropped 0 bases and J dropped 5; count of bases not matched to a gene: 7. Per germline, CDR1 GTSNPN and CDR2 SVGIG (reference sequence). The CDR3 DNA sequence: TGTGCCTGGAGTGTAAGGGGGCGCATCAACGAGCAGTACTTC. Translating gives CAWSVRGRINEQYF.

On this clone: Other nucleotide sequences from this sample produce the same CDR3. The CDR3 region is CASSPGTGNTEAFF. CDR3 in DNA: TGTGCCAGCTCACCCGGGACAGGGAACACTGAAGCTTTCTTT. The chain recombines TRBV18 with TRBJ1-1, with 8 bases lining up with TRBD1. V dropped 3 bases and J dropped 1; count of bases not matched to a gene: 1. The CDR3 has 14 amino acids. Per germline, CDR1 KGHSH and CDR2 LQKENI.

This chain connects TRBV6-1 to TRBJ1-3; no definite D call. V shed 5 bases and J shed 2 bases, with 7 bases lying between them. Germline CDR1 MNHNS, CDR2 SASEGT. The CDR3 consists of 13 residues. DNA of the CDR3: TGTGCCAGCAGTACCAATACTGGAAACACCATATATTTT. Translated, it gives CASSTNTGNTIYF.

The rearrangement links TRBV5-1 to TRBJ2-5; TRBD2 aligns across 14 bases. Germline trimming cut 4 bases from V and 3 bases from J; bases unmatched to any gene: 20. Germline CDR1 is SGHRS and CDR2 is YFSETQ. This CDR3 contains 21 residues. The DNA of the CDR3 is TGCGCCAGCAGCCGAGTGGACAGGGTAAAGACTAGCGGGAGGGCTGAAGAGACCCAGTACTTC. Encoded protein: CASSRVDRVKTSGRAEETQYF.

The rearrangement joins TRBV6-5 to TRBJ2-3; 8 nucleotides agree with TRBD2. J lost 3 bases, V lost 7 bases, and 6 bases had no gene match. Germline V gives CDR1 MNHEY, CDR2 SVGAGI. The CDR3 contains 14 residues. CDR3 protein: CASTQGLGTDTQYF. In DNA form, the CDR3 reads TGTGCCAGCACCCAGGGACTAGGAACAGATACGCAGTATTTT.

J is TRBJ2-7 and V is TRBV11-2; 10 positions agree with TRBD2. This CDR3 is 16 amino acids long. Germline CDR1 is SGHAT and CDR2 is FQNNGV. The ends lost 5 bases at V and 9 bases at J; junction bases unmatched: 16. The CDR3 loop is CASSGGTASGSLWQYF. The CDR3 coding sequence is TGTGCCAGCAGCGGCGGTACGGCTAGCGGGAGCTTGTGGCAGTACTTC.

The CDR3 loop is CASSDESANEKLFF. CDR3 nucleotide sequence: TGTGCCAGCAGTGACGAGTCGGCTAATGAAAAACTGTTTTTT. This rearrangement joins TRBV2 to TRBJ1-4, with D unclear. Germline V gene lookup returns CDR1 SNHLY and CDR2 FYNNEI. There are 14 residues in the CDR3. Trimming stripped 3 bases from V and 3 bases from J, with 8 bases between.

The rearrangement uses TRBV15 and TRBJ1-3, with D perhaps matching TRBD1 (6 bases). The germline gives CDR1 LNHNV, CDR2 YYDKDF (reference sequence). The V end was cut by 5 bases, the J end by 3 bases, with 11 bases between. CDR3 length: 14 residues. CDR3 DNA sequence: TGTGCCACCAGCGCCAGGGGTGGTGGAAACACCATATATTTT. This sequence encodes CATSARGGGNTIYF.

The V gene is TRBV9, the J gene TRBJ1-1; the D gene is possibly TRBD1 (5 bases). The CDR3 totals 14 residues. The V gene's germline CDR1 is SGDLS and CDR2 YYNGEE. Trimming cost V 2 bases and J 8 bases, with 16 bases left between them. CDR3 coding DNA: TGTGCCAGCAGCGTCTACCCCGACAGCCCCGAAGCTTTCTTT. It yields the protein CASSVYPDSPEAFF.

In DNA, the CDR3 is TGTGCCAGCAGCTCCCCCGGAACAGATACGCAGTATTTT. This sequence encodes CASSSPGTDTQYF. The chain recombines TRBV11-3 with TRBJ2-3; D is undetermined. V was pared by 4 bases and J by 3 bases, with 8 bases between. CDR3 length equals 13 residues. In germline, CDR1 is SGHNT, CDR2 YENEEA. Full variable domain (missing parts from reference TRBV11-3 and TRBJ2-3): EAGVVQSPRYKIIEKKQPVAFWCNPISGHNTLYWYLQNLGQGPELLIRYENEEAVDDSQLPKDRFSAERLKGVDSTLKIQPAELGDSAVYLCASSSPGTDTQYFGPGTRLTVL.

The rearrangement joins TRBV27 to TRBJ2-1, with TRBD2 matching 8 bases. V trimming: 3 bases; J trimming: 3 bases; junction bases outside the gene matches: 4. This CDR3 contains 15 residues. Germline CDR1 MNHEY, CDR2 SMNVEV (reference sequence). DNA of the CDR3: TGTGCCAGCAGTTTGGGAGCGGGAGTCTACAATGAGCAGTTCTTC. Translating gives CASSLGAGVYNEQFF.

V usage is TRBV6-1 and J usage is TRBJ1-1, with 7 bases aligning to TRBD1. V dropped 6 bases and J dropped 4; count of bases not matched to a gene: 2. The CDR3 contains 12 residues. CDR1 and CDR2 (germline): MNHNS, SASEGT. The CDR3 nucleotides read TGTGCCAGCAGAGAGGGGGCCACTGAAGCTTTCTTT. Translation gives CASREGATEAFF.

V gene TRBV9 combines with J gene TRBJ2-1; TRBD2 aligns across 7 bases. CDR3 length: 15 residues. CDR1 SGDLS and CDR2 YYNGEE come from the germline V gene. V lost 3 bases and J lost 2; bases outside the gene matches: 5. Written as DNA, the CDR3 is TGTGCCAGCAGCGCTTCTAGCGGAGCCTACAATGAGCAGTTCTTC. Its translation is CASSASSGAYNEQFF.

This clone has only a few counts. This rearrangement joins TRBV5-1 to TRBJ1-1; D is ambiguous. There are 13 residues in the CDR3. V lost 0 bases, J lost 4 bases, and 7 bases lay in between. Germline loops: CDR1 SGHRS, CDR2 YFSETQ. The CDR3 loop is CASSLGQLTEAFF. The CDR3 region has the DNA TGCGCCAGCAGCTTGGGGCAACTCACTGAAGCTTTCTTT. Using reference TRBV5-1 and TRBJ1-1 for the parts outside the CDR3, the full variable domain is KAGVTQTPRYLIKTRGQQVTLSCSPISGHRSVSWYQQTPGQGLQFLFEYFSETQRNKGNFPGRFSGRQFSNSRSEMNVSTLELGDSALYLCASSLGQLTEAFFGQGTRLTVV.

This chain uses TRBV4-1 with TRBJ2-7; the match to TRBD1 covers 10 bases. Germline V lookup: CDR1 MGHRA, CDR2 YSYEKL. V dropped 3 bases and J dropped 2; count of bases not matched to a gene: 7. The CDR3 covers 16 residues. In DNA, the CDR3 is TGCGCCAGCAGCCATCTAATGGGGACAGGGGCCTACGAGCAGTACTTC. Translation: CASSHLMGTGAYEQYF.

The chain recombines TRBV18 with TRBJ1-1; D gene ambiguous. Germline V gene lookup returns CDR1 KGHSH and CDR2 LQKENI. This CDR3 comprises 13 residues. V lost 3 bases, J lost 0 bases, and 5 bases lay in between. This CDR3 reads CASSPYMNTEAFF. Here the CDR3 DNA reads TGTGCCAGCTCACCGTACATGAACACTGAAGCTTTCTTT.

This sequence joins TRBV2 and TRBJ1-5, with D uncertain. The CDR3 consists of 16 residues. Germline loops: CDR1 SNHLY, CDR2 FYNNEI. Trimming pared 7 bases from V and 2 bases from J, leaving 18 bases between. The CDR3 sequence is CASNPAGGVGNQPQHF. The CDR3 DNA sequence: TGTGCCAGCAACCCGGCGGGTGGAGTAGGCAATCAGCCCCAGCATTTT.

The V and J genes are TRBV25-1 and TRBJ2-1; a possible D gene is TRBD2 (6 bases). Germline V CDR1 and CDR2: MGHDK, SYGVNS. This CDR3 region has 14 residues. The germline V and J ends were trimmed by 1 base and 9 bases, with 13 bases remaining between them. CDR3 protein: CASSEWAGSGEQFF. The CDR3 region has the DNA TGTGCCAGCAGTGAATGGGCGGGGAGCGGTGAGCAGTTCTTC. Full variable domain (missing parts from reference TRBV25-1 and TRBJ2-1): EADIYQTPRYLVIGTGKKITLECSQTMGHDKMYWYQQDPGMELHLIHYSYGVNSTEKGDLSSESTVSRIRTEHFPLTLESARPSHTSQYLCASSEWAGSGEQFFGPGTRLTVL.

This chain connects TRBV11-2 to TRBJ2-7, with a weak D call TRBD2 (6 bases). V was trimmed by 5 bases and J by 2 bases, leaving 16 bases between them. Per the germline V gene, CDR1 is SGHAT and CDR2 is FQNNGV. CDR3 size: 15 residues. CDR3 region: CASSETTGTAYEQYF. The CDR3 DNA reads TGTGCCAGCAGCGAAACTACTGGGACTGCCTACGAGCAGTACTTC.

The rearrangement links TRBV6-5 to TRBJ2-5, with D unresolved. The CDR3 is 15 amino acids. Per the germline V gene, CDR1 is MNHEY and CDR2 is SVGAGI. Trimming took 2 bases from V and 1 from J, leaving 11 bases between them. In DNA, the CDR3 is TGTGCCAGCAGTTACACGGGTCAGGTCCAAGAGACCCAGTACTTC. This gives the protein CASSYTGQVQETQYF.

This clone was observed a few times. The chain joins TRBV29-1 to TRBJ1-1, with D hard to call. Germline CDR1 SQVTM, CDR2 ANQGSEA. Trimming took off 7 bases at V and 6 bases at J, with 21 bases between the two ends. The CDR3 length is 14 residues. For the CDR3, the DNA is TGCAGCGGCCATTCGTGGACGGTCGGCGCTGAAGCTTTCTTT. It translates to CSGHSWTVGAEAFF.

The sample holds one count of this clone. The V and J genes are TRBV5-1 and TRBJ2-5; the match to TRBD2 covers 7 bases. Germline CDR1 is SGHRS and CDR2 is YFSETQ. The CDR3 runs to 16 residues. With V trimmed by 2 bases and J by 5 bases, 12 bases remained unmatched. This CDR3 is CASSFSPRERTETQYF. The DNA for the CDR3 is TGCGCCAGCAGCTTTAGTCCGCGGGAGAGGACCGAGACCCAGTACTTC.

This rearrangement joins TRBV18 to TRBJ2-7, with D uncertain. Per germline, CDR1 KGHSH and CDR2 LQKENI. CDR3 length: 13 residues. Trimming pared 2 bases from V and 2 bases from J, leaving 7 bases between. In nucleotides, the CDR3 is TGTGCCAGCTCACCATCACCTACCTACGAGCAGTACTTC. Translated, it gives CASSPSPTYEQYF.

The V call is TRBV6-1, the J call TRBJ1-1; D is possibly TRBD1 (6 bases). The germline V gene has CDR1 MNHNS and CDR2 SASEGT. V dropped 8 bases and J dropped 3 bases, with 13 bases sitting between them. The CDR3 has 13 residues. CDR3: CASSRQVYTEAFF. The CDR3 coding sequence is TGTGCCAGCTCGCGACAGGTATACACTGAAGCTTTCTTT.